Included here is one T cell receptor (beta chain) sequence, with context. The ends lost 5 bases at V and 2 bases at J; junction bases unmatched: 9. Per germline, CDR1 MNHEY and CDR2 SVGEGT. The CDR3 contains 16 residues. This entry comes from a study of blood T cell repertoires in COVID-19. Study information: Sources were T cells, B-cell-depleted T cells, or PBMCs; the material itself was cDNA or gDNA.

The data were produced by immunoSEQ multiplex PCR, yet TCRdb's version contains in-frame clones alone and is incomplete. The sample lists under 200,000 clones; about 83% were seen once. The sample was peripheral blood. The sequence derives from a human donor in a cohort sampled during active COVID-19. The V call is TRBV6-2 or TRBV6-3, the J call TRBJ2-3, with 8 bases fitting TRBD2. The CDR3 loop reads CASSPRGSGTTDTQYF. Here the CDR3 DNA reads TGTGCCAGCAGTCCCAGGGGTAGCGGGACCACAGATACGCAGTATTTT.